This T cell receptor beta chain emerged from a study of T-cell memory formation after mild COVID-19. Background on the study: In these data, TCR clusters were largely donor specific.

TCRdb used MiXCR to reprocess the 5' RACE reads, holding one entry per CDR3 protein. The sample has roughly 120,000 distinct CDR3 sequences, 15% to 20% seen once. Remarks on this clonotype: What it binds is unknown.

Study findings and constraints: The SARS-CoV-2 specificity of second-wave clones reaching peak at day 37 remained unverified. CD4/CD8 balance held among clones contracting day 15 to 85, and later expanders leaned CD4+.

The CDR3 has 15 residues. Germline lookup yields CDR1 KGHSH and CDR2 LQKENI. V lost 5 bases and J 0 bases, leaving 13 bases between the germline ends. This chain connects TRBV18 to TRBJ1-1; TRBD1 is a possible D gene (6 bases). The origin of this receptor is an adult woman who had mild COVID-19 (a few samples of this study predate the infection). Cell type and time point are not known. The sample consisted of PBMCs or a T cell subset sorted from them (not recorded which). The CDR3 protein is CASSSSTGLNTEAFF. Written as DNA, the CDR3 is TGTGCCAGCTCATCGTCGACAGGATTGAACACTGAAGCTTTCTTT.